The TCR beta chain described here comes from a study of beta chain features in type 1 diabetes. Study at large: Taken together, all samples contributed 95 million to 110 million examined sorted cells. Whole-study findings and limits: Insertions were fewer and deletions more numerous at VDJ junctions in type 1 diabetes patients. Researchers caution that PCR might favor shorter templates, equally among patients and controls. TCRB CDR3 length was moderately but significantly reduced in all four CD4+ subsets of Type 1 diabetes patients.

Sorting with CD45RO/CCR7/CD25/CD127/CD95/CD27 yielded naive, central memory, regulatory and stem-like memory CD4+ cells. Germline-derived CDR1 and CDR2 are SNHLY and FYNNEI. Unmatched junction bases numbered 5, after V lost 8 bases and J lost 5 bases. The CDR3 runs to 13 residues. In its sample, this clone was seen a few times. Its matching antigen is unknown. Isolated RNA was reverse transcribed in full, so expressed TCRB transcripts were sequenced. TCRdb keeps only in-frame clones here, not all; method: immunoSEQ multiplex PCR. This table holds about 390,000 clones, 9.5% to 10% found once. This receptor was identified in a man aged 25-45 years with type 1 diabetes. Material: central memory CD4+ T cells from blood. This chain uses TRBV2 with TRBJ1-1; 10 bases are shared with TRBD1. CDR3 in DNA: TGTGCCAGCCGGACAGGGGGTGGAACTGAAGCTTTCTTT. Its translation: CASRTGGGTEAFF.